This TCR beta chain was sequenced for a study of T cell responses to AZD1222 COVID-19 vaccine. Study findings and constraints: The repertoires were collected only after the peak T cell response. Only 5 to 7 AZD1222 recipients tested seropositive at baseline. Spike-specific TCR breadth and depth were elevated following two AZD1222 doses.

Comments on this clone: The antigen is unknown.

Sequencing used immunoSEQ multiplex PCR; TCRdb keeps in-frame clones, though not all of them. The table records under 200,000 clones, roughly nine tenths of them present only once. V lost 6 bases and J 5 bases, leaving 13 bases between the germline ends. This CDR3 spans 13 amino acids. The germline CDR1 and CDR2 sequences are LNHDA and SQIVND (reference sequence). The chain employs TRBV19 and TRBJ1-2; D is ambiguous. The TCR comes from an adult who received the AZD1222 COVID-19 vaccine. This specimen was peripheral blood, taken 28 days after the second AZD1222 dose. Written as DNA, the CDR3 is TGTGCCAGTAGCTATGGGGTGCTTTATGGCTACACCTTC. Encoded protein: CASSYGVLYGYTF.